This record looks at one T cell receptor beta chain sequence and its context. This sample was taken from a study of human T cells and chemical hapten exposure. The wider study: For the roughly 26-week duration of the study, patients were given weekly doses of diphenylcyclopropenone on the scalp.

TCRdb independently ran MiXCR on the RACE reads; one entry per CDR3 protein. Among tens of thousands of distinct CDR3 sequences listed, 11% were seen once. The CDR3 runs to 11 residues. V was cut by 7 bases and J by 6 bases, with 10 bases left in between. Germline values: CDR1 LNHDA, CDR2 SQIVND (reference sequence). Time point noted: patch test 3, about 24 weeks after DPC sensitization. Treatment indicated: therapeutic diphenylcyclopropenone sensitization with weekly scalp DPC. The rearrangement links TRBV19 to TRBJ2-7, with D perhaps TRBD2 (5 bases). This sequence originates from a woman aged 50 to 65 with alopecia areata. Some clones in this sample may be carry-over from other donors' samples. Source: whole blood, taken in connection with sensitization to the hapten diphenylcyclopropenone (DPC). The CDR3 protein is CASKSGFEQYF. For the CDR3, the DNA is TGTGCCAGTAAATCGGGGTTCGAGCAGTACTTC.